Described below is a single T cell receptor beta chain sequence and its context. Libraries were prepared by immunoSEQ multiplex PCR; TCRdb keeps only in-frame clonotypes and omits some of them. Altogether about 120,000 clones are present, more than 80% being singletons, with the ten largest covering 28%. The data originate from a study of blood T cell repertoires in COVID-19. Looking at the study overall: There were acute and convalescent COVID-19 samples, and they came from the United States, Italy and Spain.

The length of the CDR3 is 14 residues. Germline V CDR1 and CDR2: SGHDN, FVKESK. V lost 5 bases, J lost 7 bases, and 16 bases lay in between. Material: peripheral blood. This receptor was identified in a man aged 65 to 79 with active or convalescent COVID-19. The gene calls are TRBV14 and TRBJ2-3, with D perhaps matching TRBD1 (7 bases). The CDR3, as DNA: TGTGCCAGCAGCTCGGAGGGGGCGCGATATACGCAGTATTTT. Protein sequence: CASSSEGARYTQYF. Based on the CDR3 plus reference TRBV14 and TRBJ2-3, the full variable domain is EAGVTQFPSHSVIEKGQTVTLRCDPISGHDNLYWYRRVMGKEIKFLLHFVKESKQDESGMPNNRFLAERTGGTYSTLKVQPAELEDSGVYFCASSSEGARYTQYFGPGTRLTVL.